This TCR beta chain is from a study of cytomegalovirus exposure and HLA in healthy donors. Study background: Sequencing of 150 million to 200 million T cells in an earlier analysis found approximately 120 million unique TCR beta sequences. Whole-study findings and limits: Associated with cytomegalovirus, according to the listing, were 150 to 200 TCR beta chains.

Those who donated were healthy bone marrow donors. As concerns this clone: The antigen remains unidentified.

The CDR3 consists of 18 residues. The trim removed 4 bases at V and 8 bases at J, leaving 14 bases unmatched. CDR1 is LNHNV and CDR2 is YYDKDF in the germline V gene (reference sequence). PCR amplification relied on 60 Vbeta primers (plus 13 Jbeta primers). Only in-frame clones appear in the TCRdb table, and some are missing; sequencing was by immunoSEQ multiplex PCR. The table has over 110,000 clones, 70% to 80% seen once; the top ten hold 2% to 2.5%. Sequenced material: PBMCs. The TCR was taken from a woman between 18 and 29 years old in good health and CMV-seropositive. This chain joins TRBV15 and TRBJ1-6; 10 bases agree with TRBD1. The CDR3 nucleotides are TGTGCCACCAGCAACCTACCGGGACAGGGGCTTGGGGATTCACCCCTCCACTTT. This translates into CATSNLPGQGLGDSPLHF. The complete variable domain, with remaining parts taken from reference TRBV15 and TRBJ1-6, reads DAMVIQNPRYQVTQFGKPVTLSCSQTLNHNVMYWYQQKSSQAPKLLFHYYDKDFNNEADTPDNFQSRRPNTSFCFLDIRSPGLGDTAMYLCATSNLPGQGLGDSPLHFGNGTRLTVT.